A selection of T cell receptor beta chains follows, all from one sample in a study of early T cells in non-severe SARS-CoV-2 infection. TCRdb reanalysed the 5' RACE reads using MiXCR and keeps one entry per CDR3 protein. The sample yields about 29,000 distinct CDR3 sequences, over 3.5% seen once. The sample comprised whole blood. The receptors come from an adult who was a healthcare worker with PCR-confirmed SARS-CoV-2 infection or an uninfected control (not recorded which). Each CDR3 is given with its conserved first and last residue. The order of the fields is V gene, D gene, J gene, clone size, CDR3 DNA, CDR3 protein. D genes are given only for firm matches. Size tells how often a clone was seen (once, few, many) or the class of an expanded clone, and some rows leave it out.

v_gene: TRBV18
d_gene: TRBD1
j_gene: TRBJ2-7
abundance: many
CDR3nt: TGTGCCAGCTCACCGTTAGGACAGGGATCCGAGCAGTACTTC
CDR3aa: CASSPLGQGSEQYF

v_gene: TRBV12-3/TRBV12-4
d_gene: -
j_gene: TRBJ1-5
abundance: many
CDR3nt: TGTGCCAGCAGTCCTACAGGGCTGGAGCAGCCCCAGCATTTT
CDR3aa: CASSPTGLEQPQHF

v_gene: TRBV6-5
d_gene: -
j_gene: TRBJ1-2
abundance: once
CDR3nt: TGTGCCAGCAGCCCTCGTGGAGGGGTTGGTGGCTACACCTTC
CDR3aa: CASSPRGGVGGYTF

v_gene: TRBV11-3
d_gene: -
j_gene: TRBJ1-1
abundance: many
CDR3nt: TGTGCCAGCAGCCAACGGGGGGGAGGACGGTCTGAAGCTTTCTTT
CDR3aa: CASSQRGGGRSEAFF

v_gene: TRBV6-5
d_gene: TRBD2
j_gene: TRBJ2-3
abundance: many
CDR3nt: TGTGCCAGCAGTTACGCGGGGGTTGGCACAGATACGCAGTATTTT
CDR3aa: CASSYAGVGTDTQYF

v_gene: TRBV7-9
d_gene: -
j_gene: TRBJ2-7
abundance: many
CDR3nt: TGTGCCAGCAGCCTTGGGGCCTACGAGCAGTACTTC
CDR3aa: CASSLGAYEQYF

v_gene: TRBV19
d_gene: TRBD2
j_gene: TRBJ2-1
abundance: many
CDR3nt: TGTGCCAGTAGACTACTAGCGGGAGCATCCTACAATGAGCAGTTCTTC
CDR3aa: CASRLLAGASYNEQFF

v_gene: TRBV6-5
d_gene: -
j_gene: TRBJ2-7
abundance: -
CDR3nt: TGTGCCAGCAGTTACACCCGACAGTCCTACGAGCAGTACTTC
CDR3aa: CASSYTRQSYEQYF

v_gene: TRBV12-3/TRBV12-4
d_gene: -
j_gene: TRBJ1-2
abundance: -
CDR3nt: TGTGCCAGCAGTTTAGCTGGGGGCTACACCTTC
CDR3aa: CASSLAGGYTF

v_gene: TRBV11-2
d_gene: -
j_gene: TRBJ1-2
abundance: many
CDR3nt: TGTGCCAGCAGCTTATTAGGGATCAACTATGGCTACACCTTC
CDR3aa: CASSLLGINYGYTF

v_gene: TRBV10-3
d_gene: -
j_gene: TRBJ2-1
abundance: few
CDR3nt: TGTGCCATCAGTCCACAAGGCGGCAATGAGCAGTTCTTC
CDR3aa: CAISPQGGNEQFF

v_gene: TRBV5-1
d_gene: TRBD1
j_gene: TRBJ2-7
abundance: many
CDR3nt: TGCGCCAGCAGCCGGGCCGGGACAGGGTACATCTACGAGCAGTACTTC
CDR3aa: CASSRAGTGYIYEQYF

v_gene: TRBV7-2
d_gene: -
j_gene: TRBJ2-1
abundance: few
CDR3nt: TGTGCCAGCAGCTTAGCGCAGGACAATGAGCAGTTCTTC
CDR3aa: CASSLAQDNEQFF

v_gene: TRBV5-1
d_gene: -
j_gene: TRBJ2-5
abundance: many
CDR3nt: TGCGCCAGCAGCTTGGCCGGGGCAGCCATAGGTAAAGAGACCCAGTACTTC
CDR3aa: CASSLAGAAIGKETQYF

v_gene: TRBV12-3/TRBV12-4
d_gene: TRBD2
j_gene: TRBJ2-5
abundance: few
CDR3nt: TGTGCCAGCATCCAATCACTAGCGGGAGGAGAGACCCAGTACTTC
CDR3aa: CASIQSLAGGETQYF

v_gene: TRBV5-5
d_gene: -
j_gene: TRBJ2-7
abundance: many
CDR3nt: TGTGCCAGCAGCAAGCAGGGTCTGGATGTGACCTACGAGCAGTACTTC
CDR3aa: CASSKQGLDVTYEQYF

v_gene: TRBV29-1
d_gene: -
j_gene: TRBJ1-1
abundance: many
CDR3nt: TGCAGCGTTGACAAGCCAGCGATGAACACTGAAGCTTTCTTT
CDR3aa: CSVDKPAMNTEAFF

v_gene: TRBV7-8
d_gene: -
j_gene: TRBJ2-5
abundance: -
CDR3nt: TGTGCCAGCAGCTTAGAGCCAAATCGAGTCCAAGAGACCCAGTACTTC
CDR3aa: CASSLEPNRVQETQYF

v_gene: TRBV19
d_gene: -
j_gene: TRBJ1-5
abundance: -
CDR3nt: TGTGCCAGTAGTCAAACAAGCAATCAGCCCCAGCATTTT
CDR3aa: CASSQTSNQPQHF

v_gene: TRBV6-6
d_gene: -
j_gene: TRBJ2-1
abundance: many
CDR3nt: TGTGCCAGCAGTTACTCCCTTGGGTATGAGCAGTTCTTC
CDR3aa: CASSYSLGYEQFF

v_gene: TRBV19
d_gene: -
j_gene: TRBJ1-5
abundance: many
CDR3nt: TGTGCCAGTAGTACCCCGACGGAGCCCCAGCATTTT
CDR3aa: CASSTPTEPQHF

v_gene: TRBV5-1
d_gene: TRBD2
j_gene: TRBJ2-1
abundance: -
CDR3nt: TGCGCCAGCAGCCCCGTTGTTAGCGGGAGGGCCGGAGAGCAGTTCTTC
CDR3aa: CASSPVVSGRAGEQFF

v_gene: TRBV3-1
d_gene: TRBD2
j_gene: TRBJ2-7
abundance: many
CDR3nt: TGTGCCAGCAGCCAAGGCTCTTCGACTAGCGGGGCCATCTACGAGCAGTACTTC
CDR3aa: CASSQGSSTSGAIYEQYF

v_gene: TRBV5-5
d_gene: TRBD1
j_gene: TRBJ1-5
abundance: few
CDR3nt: TGTGCCAGCAGCCGGACAGGGGGCGAGGATCAGCCCCAGCATTTT
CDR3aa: CASSRTGGEDQPQHF

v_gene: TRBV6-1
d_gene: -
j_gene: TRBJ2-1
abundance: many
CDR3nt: TGTGCCAGCAGTGAAGCCCTTAGTCCCTACAATGAGCAGTTCTTC
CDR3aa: CASSEALSPYNEQFF

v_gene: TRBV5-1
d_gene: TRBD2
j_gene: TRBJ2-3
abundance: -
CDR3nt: TGCGCCAGCAGCCTCTTAGCGGGAGGACGCACAGATACGCAGTATTTT
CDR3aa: CASSLLAGGRTDTQYF

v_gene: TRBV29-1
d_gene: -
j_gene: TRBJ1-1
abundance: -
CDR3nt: TGCAGCGTTGGGAAAAAAAACACTGAAGCTTTCTTT
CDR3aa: CSVGKKNTEAFF

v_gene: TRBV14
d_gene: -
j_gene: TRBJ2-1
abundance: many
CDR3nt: TGTGCCAGCAGCCAAGTCTTTCGCGAGCAGTTCTTC
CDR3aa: CASSQVFREQFF

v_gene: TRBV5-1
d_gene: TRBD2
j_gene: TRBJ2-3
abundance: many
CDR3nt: TGCGCCAGCAGCTTGACAAGCGGTGGGAGGGTAGATACGCAGTATTTT
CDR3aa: CASSLTSGGRVDTQYF

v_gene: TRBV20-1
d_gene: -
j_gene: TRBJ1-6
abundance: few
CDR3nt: TGCAGTGTGGCACGGAGGAATTCACCCCTCCACTTT
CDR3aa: CSVARRNSPLHF

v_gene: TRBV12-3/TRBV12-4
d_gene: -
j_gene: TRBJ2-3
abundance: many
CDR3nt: TGTGCCACCCAAAGACCTAGCACAGATACGCAGTATTTT
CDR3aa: CATQRPSTDTQYF

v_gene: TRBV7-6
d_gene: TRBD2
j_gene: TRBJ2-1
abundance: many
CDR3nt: TGTGCCAGCAGCTTAGGGTTACAGACCTTCGCGGGAGGGAATGAGCAGTTCTTC
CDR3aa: CASSLGLQTFAGGNEQFF

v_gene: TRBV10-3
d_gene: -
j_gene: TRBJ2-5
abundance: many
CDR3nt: TGTGCCATCAGTGACCCCACAAATCGACACCTCCAAGAGACCCAGTACTTC
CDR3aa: CAISDPTNRHLQETQYF

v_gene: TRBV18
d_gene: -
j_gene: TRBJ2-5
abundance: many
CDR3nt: TGTGCCAGCTCACGCACGCAGGAGAGGGAGACCCAGTACTTC
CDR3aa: CASSRTQERETQYF

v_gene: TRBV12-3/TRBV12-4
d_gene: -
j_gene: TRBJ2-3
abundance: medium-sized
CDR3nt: TGTGCCAGCATGGAGGTTAGCACAGATACGCAGTATTTT
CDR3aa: CASMEVSTDTQYF

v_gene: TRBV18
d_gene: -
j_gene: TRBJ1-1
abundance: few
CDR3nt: TGTGCCAGCTCACCACGGCTGGACGATAGAGCTTTCTTT
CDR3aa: CASSPRLDDRAFF

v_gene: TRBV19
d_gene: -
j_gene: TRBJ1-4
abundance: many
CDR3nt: TGTGCCAGTAGTATTGGCGCGTACAGGGTGGACGAAAAACTGTTTTTT
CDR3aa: CASSIGAYRVDEKLFF

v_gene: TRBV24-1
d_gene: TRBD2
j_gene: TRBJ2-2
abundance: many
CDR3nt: TGTGCCACCAGCGAAGAGTGGCGGGAGGGCCCAAGGACCGGGGAGCTGTTTTTT
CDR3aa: CATSEEWREGPRTGELFF

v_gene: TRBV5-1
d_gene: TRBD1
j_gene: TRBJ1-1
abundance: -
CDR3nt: TGCGCCAGCGGCAATACAGGGGCGGCGGGCACTGAAGCTTTCTTT
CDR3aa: CASGNTGAAGTEAFF

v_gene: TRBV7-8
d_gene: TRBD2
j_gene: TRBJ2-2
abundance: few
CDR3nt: TGTGCCAGCAGCTCCGCGGGGGGACAGAACACCGGGGAGCTGTTTTTT
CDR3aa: CASSSAGGQNTGELFF

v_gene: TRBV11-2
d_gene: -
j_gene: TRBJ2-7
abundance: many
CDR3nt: TGTGCCAGCAGTCAGTCCTATGGGCAGTACTTC
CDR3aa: CASSQSYGQYF

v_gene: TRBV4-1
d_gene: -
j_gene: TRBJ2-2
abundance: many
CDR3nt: TGCGCCAGCAGCCAAGATTACCCGGGTACCGGGGAGCTGTTTTTT
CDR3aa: CASSQDYPGTGELFF

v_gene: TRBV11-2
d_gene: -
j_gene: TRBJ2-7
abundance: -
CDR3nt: TGTGCCAGCAGCTTATACGATAGCTCCTACGAGCAGTACTTC
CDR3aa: CASSLYDSSYEQYF

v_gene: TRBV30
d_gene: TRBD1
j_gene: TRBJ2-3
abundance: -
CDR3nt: TGTGCCTGGACATCCGGGACAGCCACAGATACGCAGTATTTT
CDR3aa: CAWTSGTATDTQYF

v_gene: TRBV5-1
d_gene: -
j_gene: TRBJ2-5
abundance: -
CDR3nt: TGCGCCAGCAGCTTTTCCGGATCAGCTTTAGCAGAGACCCAGTACTTC
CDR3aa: CASSFSGSALAETQYF

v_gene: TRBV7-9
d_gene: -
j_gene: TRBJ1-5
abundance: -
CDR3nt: TGTGCCAGCAGCTTAGATCCGGGTAATCAGCCCCAGCATTTT
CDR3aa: CASSLDPGNQPQHF

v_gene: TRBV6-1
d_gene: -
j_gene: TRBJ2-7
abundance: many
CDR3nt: TGTGCCAGCAGTACGGACGCCTACGAGCAGTACTTC
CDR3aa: CASSTDAYEQYF

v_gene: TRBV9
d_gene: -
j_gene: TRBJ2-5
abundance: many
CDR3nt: TGTGCCAGCAGCAACCGGGGACAAGAGACCCAGTACTTC
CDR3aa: CASSNRGQETQYF

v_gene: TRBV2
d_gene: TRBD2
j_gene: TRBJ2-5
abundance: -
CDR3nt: TGTGCCAGCAGAAAGCAAGCGGGGGCCAGAGAGACCCAGTACTTC
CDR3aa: CASRKQAGARETQYF

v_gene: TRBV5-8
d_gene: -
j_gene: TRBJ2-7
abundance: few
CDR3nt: TGTGCCAGCAGCTTGCCTTCAGGAGACACCTACGAGCAGTACTTC
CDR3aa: CASSLPSGDTYEQYF

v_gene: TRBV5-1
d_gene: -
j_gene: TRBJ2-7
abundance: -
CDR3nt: TGCGCCAGCAGCCCGACCCTAGCCTACGGGCAGTACTTC
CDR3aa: CASSPTLAYGQYF

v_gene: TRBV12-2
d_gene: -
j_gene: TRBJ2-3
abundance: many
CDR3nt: TGTGCAAGTCGCCTAGGCGGTCTAGCGGCCAACACAGATACGCAGTATTTT
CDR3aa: CASRLGGLAANTDTQYF